A single sample gave rise to the 22 T cell receptor beta chains below, sequenced in a study of graft-versus-host responses after intestinal transplantation. Their antigens are not known. The protocol was immunoSEQ multiplex PCR, while the TCRdb copy is restricted to in-frame clones and leaves out a portion. In the table there are around 120,000 clones, 85% to 95% of which are singletons. Specimen: unstimulated CD4+ T cells sorted from spleen or lymph node cells, collected before intestinal transplant. These receptors all stem from a human donor who received an intestinal transplant.

The J gene is TRBJ1-2, the V gene TRBV30, with 7 bases fitting TRBD1. CDR3 length: 12 amino acids. The J segment lost 4 bases and the V segment lost 4 bases, leaving 3 bases of the junction unmatched. CDR1 is GTSNPN and CDR2 is SVGIG in the germline V gene (reference sequence). The CDR3 DNA reads as TGTGCCTGGAAAGGACAGGTCTATGGCTACACCTTC. Residues: CAWKGQVYGYTF.

The rearrangement joins TRBV6-5 to TRBJ2-7; D remains unclear. V was trimmed by 6 bases and J by 3 bases, leaving 3 bases between them. The CDR3 contains 10 residues. Germline V gives CDR1 MNHEY, CDR2 SVGAGI. The DNA for the CDR3 is TGTGCCAGCAGGGACTACGAGCAGTACTTC. Translated: CASRDYEQYF.

V usage is TRBV5-6 and J usage is TRBJ1-5; TRBD1 agrees at 11 bases. Trimming cost V 2 bases and J 9 bases; bases outside gene matches: 4. The CDR3 is made up of 14 amino acids. Germline CDR1 SGHDT, CDR2 YYEEEE. The CDR3 bases are TGTGCCAGCAGCTTTAGGGACAGGGGGGGGCCCCAGCATTTT. It codes for CASSFRDRGGPQHF.

CDR3 residues: CASSPQSGQETQYF. The CDR3 DNA is TGTGCCAGCTCACCACAGTCAGGACAAGAGACCCAGTACTTC. The genes are TRBV18 and TRBJ2-5; no clear D. The germline gives CDR1 KGHSH, CDR2 LQKENI. The CDR3 loop spans 14 amino acids. Trimming stripped 1 base from V and 2 bases from J, with 8 bases between. Looking up the rest from reference TRBV18 and TRBJ2-5 gives the full variable domain: NAGVMQNPRHLVRRRGQEARLRCSPMKGHSHVYWYRQLPEEGLKFMVYLQKENIIDESGMPKERFSAEFPKEGPSILRIQQVVRGDSAAYFCASSPQSGQETQYFGPGTRLLVL.

The chain recombines TRBV11-3 with TRBJ2-1; 12 bases match TRBD2. CDR1 SGHNT and CDR2 YENEEA come from the germline V gene. Trimming took 1 base from V and 7 from J; bases not matched to a gene: 2. The CDR3 contains 15 residues. For the CDR3, the DNA is TGTGCCAGCAGCTTAGGGACTAGCGGGATTAATGAGCAGTTCTTC. It yields the protein CASSLGTSGINEQFF.

The gene calls are TRBV7-2 and TRBJ2-1; TRBD2 matches at 13 bases. V was clipped by 3 bases and J by 5 bases; unmatched bases: 7. Per germline, CDR1 SGHTA and CDR2 FQGNSA. This CDR3 is 17 amino acids long. The CDR3 region has the DNA TGTGCCAGCAGCTTTGGGACTAGCGGGAATAGGAACAATGAGCAGTTCTTC. Its protein product is CASSFGTSGNRNNEQFF.

V is TRBV6-5 and J is TRBJ1-1, with TRBD1 matching over 7 bases. Looked up from germline, CDR1 is MNHEY and CDR2 is SVGAGI. V was pared by 8 bases and J by 7 bases, with 10 bases of the junction left unmatched. The CDR3 loop spans 13 amino acids. CDR3 residues: CASGGETGREAFF. In DNA, the CDR3 is TGTGCCAGCGGGGGGGAGACAGGGCGTGAAGCTTTCTTT.

The chain couples TRBV7-2 to TRBJ1-5; 11 bases align to TRBD1. The J segment lost 7 bases and the V segment lost 0 bases, leaving 8 bases of the junction unmatched. The CDR3 runs to 17 residues. Per the germline V gene, CDR1 is SGHTA and CDR2 is FQGNSA. The CDR3 is CASSLAWTGGLRQPQHF. Here the CDR3 DNA reads TGTGCCAGCAGCTTAGCTTGGACAGGGGGCTTGAGGCAGCCCCAGCATTTT. Full variable domain (outside the CDR3, taken from reference TRBV7-2 and TRBJ1-5): GAGVSQSPSNKVTEKGKDVELRCDPISGHTALYWYRQSLGQGLEFLIYFQGNSAPDKSGLPSDRFSAERTGGSVSTLTIQRTQQEDSAVYLCASSLAWTGGLRQPQHFGDGTRLSIL.

For the CDR3, the DNA is TGCGCCAGCACCTGGGACAGGATCACCGGGGAGCTGTTTTTT. It yields the protein CASTWDRITGELFF. The rearrangement links TRBV5-1 to TRBJ2-2; 8 bases are a match to TRBD1. CDR3 length: 14 residues. J lost 4 bases, V lost 6 bases, and 5 bases had no gene match. Germline CDR1 reads SGHRS; CDR2 reads YFSETQ.

This clone has only one observation. CDR3 protein: CASSSSVAGQTQYF. The CDR3 DNA is TGCGCCAGCAGCTCCTCTGTAGCGGGGCAGACCCAGTACTTC. The rearrangement joins TRBV5-1 to TRBJ2-5; TRBD2 matches at 8 bases. With V trimmed by 3 bases and J by 6 bases, 7 bases remained unmatched. Germline V gene data show CDR1 as SGHRS and CDR2 as YFSETQ. The CDR3 length is 14 residues.

For this clone: Within the sample, other DNA sequences also encode this same CDR3. V usage is TRBV9 and J usage is TRBJ2-3, with 11 bases identical to TRBD2. Germline trimming cut 0 bases from V and 5 bases from J; bases unmatched to any gene: 5. From germline, CDR1 is SGDLS and CDR2 YYNGEE. There are 16 residues in the CDR3. CDR3 loop: CASSVGLAGGGDTQYF. The CDR3, as DNA: TGTGCCAGCAGCGTAGGGCTAGCGGGAGGAGGAGATACGCAGTATTTT.

The gene calls are TRBV11-2 and TRBJ1-1, with no clear D. CDR1 and CDR2 (germline): SGHAT, FQNNGV. The CDR3 is made up of 13 amino acids. Trimming shortened V by 0 bases and J by 6 bases, and 8 bases separated the two germline ends. CDR3 nucleotides: TGTGCCAGCAGCTTAGATGAGAGTTCTGAAGCTTTCTTT. This sequence encodes CASSLDESSEAFF.

This rearrangement joins TRBV19 to TRBJ2-7; TRBD1 aligns across 9 bases. The CDR3 has 15 amino acids. From germline, CDR1 is LNHDA and CDR2 SQIVND (reference sequence). V shed 6 bases and J 2 bases; nucleotides not matched to a gene: 8. The CDR3 protein is CASRKGQGSTYEQYF. The CDR3 DNA sequence: TGTGCCAGTAGGAAGGGACAGGGATCCACCTACGAGCAGTACTTC.

The chain couples TRBV9 to TRBJ2-5; D unresolved. Germline CDR1 is SGDLS and CDR2 is YYNGEE. This CDR3 is built from 16 residues. V was trimmed by 0 bases and J by 5 bases, leaving 17 bases between them. The CDR3 loop is CASSVGLRTVGETQYF. Here the CDR3 DNA reads TGTGCCAGCAGCGTAGGGCTCCGGACGGTGGGGGAGACCCAGTACTTC.

The V gene is TRBV11-2, the J gene TRBJ2-2; 8 bases are shared with TRBD2. From germline, CDR1 is SGHAT and CDR2 FQNNGV. This CDR3 contains 18 residues. V shed 7 bases, J shed 4 bases, and the junction held 17 bases outside the gene matches. CDR3 sequence: CASIVGYSGRIGTGELFF. The CDR3 DNA is TGTGCCAGCATCGTTGGGTACAGCGGGAGAATCGGCACCGGGGAGCTGTTTTTT.

The J gene is TRBJ2-7, the V gene TRBV6-6, with D perhaps TRBD2 (5 bases). CDR3 size: 14 residues. Trimming shortened V by 6 bases and J by 3 bases, and 15 bases separated the two germline ends. Germline CDR1 and CDR2: MNHNY and SVGAGI (reference sequence). This chain's CDR3 is CASSKERRGYEQYF. In nucleotides, the CDR3 is TGTGCCAGCAGCAAGGAACGCCGGGGCTACGAGCAGTACTTC.

The rearrangement links TRBV2 to TRBJ1-5, with 9 bases that match TRBD1. CDR3 size: 14 residues. CDR1 and CDR2 from the germline V gene are SNHLY and FYNNEI. After removal of 11 bases from V and 1 base from J, the junction contained 6 bases not matched to a gene. The CDR3 spells CAGKGQGSNQPQHF. In DNA form, the CDR3 reads TGTGCCGGCAAGGGACAGGGAAGCAATCAGCCCCAGCATTTT.

V gene TRBV7-9 combines with J gene TRBJ2-5, with D maybe TRBD1 (5 bases). This CDR3 is 15 amino acids long. V was trimmed by 1 base and J by 4 bases, leaving 13 bases between them. CDR1 and CDR2 (germline): SEHNR, FQNEAQ (reference sequence). The CDR3 reads CASSLVGIGAETQYF. The CDR3 nucleotides read TGTGCCAGCAGCTTAGTGGGAATAGGGGCAGAGACCCAGTACTTC. Complete variable domain (other parts from reference TRBV7-9 and TRBJ2-5): DTGVSQNPRHKITKRGQNVTFRCDPISEHNRLYWYRQTLGQGPEFLTYFQNEAQLEKSRLLSDRFSAERPKGSFSTLEIQRTEQGDSAMYLCASSLVGIGAETQYFGPGTRLLVL.

V and J are TRBV25-1 and TRBJ2-7; possibly TRBD1 for D (6 bases). The CDR3 contains 11 residues. The V gene lost 6 bases and the J gene lost 5 bases, with 8 bases spanning the gap. Per the germline V gene, CDR1 is MGHDK and CDR2 is SYGVNS. CDR3 protein: CASSWGHEQYF. Written as DNA, the CDR3 is TGTGCCAGCAGCTGGGGGCACGAGCAGTACTTC.

The chain recombines TRBV18 with TRBJ2-1; no reliable D call. The CDR3 is 15 residues long. Trimming took off 3 bases at V and 4 bases at J, with 13 bases between the two ends. CDR1 is KGHSH and CDR2 is LQKENI in the germline V gene. The CDR3 loop reads CASSPPGRSYNEQFF. The DNA for the CDR3 is TGTGCCAGCTCACCTCCCGGCAGGTCGTACAATGAGCAGTTCTTC.

This clone came up once. The V call is TRBV5-1, the J call TRBJ2-7, with 8 positions matching TRBD2. CDR3 size: 15 residues. Looked up from germline, CDR1 is SGHRS and CDR2 is YFSETQ. The J segment lost 2 bases and the V segment lost 3 bases, leaving 7 bases of the junction unmatched. The CDR3 spells CASSSRGGVTYEQYF. The CDR3 nucleotides read TGCGCCAGCAGCTCCCGGGGGGGAGTGACCTACGAGCAGTACTTC.

This sequence joins TRBV20-1 and TRBJ1-2, with D perhaps TRBD1 (5 bases). CDR1 and CDR2 from the germline V gene are DFQATT and SNEGSKA (reference sequence). The CDR3 is made up of 10 amino acids. The ends were cut back, 6 bases at V and 7 bases at J, with 9 bases in the middle. The CDR3 protein is CSAWQGGYTF. CDR3 sequence (DNA): TGCAGTGCCTGGCAGGGTGGCTACACCTTC.